Each of the 24 T cell receptor beta chains below was sequenced from the same sample in a study of tumor-infiltrating lymphocytes in primary liver carcinoma (dated by TCRdb to about 2017). Total RNA and DNA were co-extracted without cell sorting from roughly 20-30 mg of bulk tissue using the AllPrep DNA/RNA mini kit. The listed sequencing device is Illumina HiSeq 2500. A constant-region primer and ProtoScript II reverse transcriptase were used to reverse-transcribe TCRbeta-specific cDNA from about 0.55 ug total RNA. TCRbeta libraries were built with three nested multiplex PCR rounds, a slightly modified ARM-PCR procedure. Each of the first two PCR rounds ran for around 9 cycles and used multiplex TRBV1-TRBV30 forward primers together with a Cbeta reverse primer. In-frame beta chains were kept once TCRdb had trimmed the public reads at Q25 with fastp and called clones with MiXCR. Rows with one shared CDR3 protein collapse into an entry with the most common genes and DNA. Recorded for this sample are approximately 110,000 distinct CDR3 sequences; roughly four fifths of them occurred a single time. The leading ten clones occupy approximately 21% of the sample.

The sequenced material came from liver tumor tissue from sampling region 3. The meaning of the sample's cell subset or site label: tumor region T3, left-lateral pole. These receptors were taken from a middle-aged man with primary liver carcinoma and hepatitis B virus infection.

With regard to this clonotype: Compared with germline, one end of the junction differs, possibly owing to a read error. V is TRBV29-1 and J is TRBJ2-1, with 8 positions matching TRBD1. Germline V lookup: CDR1 SQVTM, CDR2 ANQGSEA. The CDR3 has 14 residues. The CDR3 DNA is TGCAGCCTTCCAACAGGGGGGTCCTACAATGAACAGTTCTTC. It encodes CSLPTGGSYNEQFF.

The rearrangement links TRBV6-6 to TRBJ1-5; TRBD1 is a possible D gene (6 bases). Germline lookup yields CDR1 MNHNY and CDR2 SVGAGI (reference sequence). Trimming removed 7 bases from V and 9 bases from J, with 28 bases in between. The CDR3 runs to 17 residues. CDR3 sequence (DNA): TGTGCCAGCAAAATGGGACGGGGGGCGCTTGGCAATGGGCCCCAGCATTTT. Protein: CASKMGRGALGNGPQHF.

V is TRBV29-1 and J is TRBJ2-1; D may match TRBD1 or TRBD2 (5 bases each). Between the trimmed V and J ends, which lost 1 base and 10 bases, there was a span of 11 bases. The CDR3 length is 12 residues. CDR1 and CDR2 (germline): SQVTM, ANQGSEA. CDR3 DNA sequence: TGCAGCGTTGAAGGGCCAGAGGGGGAGCAGTTCTTC. Protein: CSVEGPEGEQFF.

Remarks on this clonotype: The junction departs from the called germline gene at one end, perhaps through a read error. The V and J genes are TRBV29-1 and TRBJ2-1; 12 positions agree with TRBD2. The germline gives CDR1 SQVTM, CDR2 ANQGSEA. CDR3 length equals 16 residues. The CDR3 DNA sequence: TGCAACGTTAGGACTAGCGGGAAAGGATTTCTGAGTGAGCAGTTCTTC. Its protein is CNVRTSGKGFLSEQFF.

As regards this clonotype: The junction shows a germline mismatch at one end, possibly a read error. The chain has TRBV6-6 and TRBJ1-2, with D unresolved. CDR3 length equals 15 residues. Germline lookup yields CDR1 MNHNY and CDR2 SVGAGI (reference sequence). The chain's CDR3 is CANSRGMGAQYGYAF. CDR3 in DNA: TGTGCCAACAGTCGTGGAATGGGCGCTCAGTATGGCTACGCCTTC.

Of note for this clonotype: One end of the junction fails to match germline, which may point to a read error. The chain combines TRBV6-5 with TRBJ2-6; 7 bases line up with TRBD1. Germline values: CDR1 MNHEY, CDR2 SVGAGI. The CDR3 loop spans 15 amino acids. The CDR3 DNA follows: TGTACCAGCAGATACAGGGGCTCTGGGGTCAACGTCCTGACTTTC. It codes for CTSRYRGSGVNVLTF.

This clonotype was observed a single time. Compared with germline, one end of the junction differs, possibly owing to a read error. CDR3 in amino acids: CASSQSSEHFF. CDR3 nucleotide sequence: TGCGCCAGTAGCCAAAGTAGCGAGCACTTCTTC. This rearrangement joins TRBV4-1 to TRBJ2-1; TRBD2 is a possible D gene (5 bases). The CDR3 spans 11 residues. CDR1 MGHRA and CDR2 YSYEKL come from the germline V gene.

Here the CDR3 reads CSASQDRGDTEAFF. The CDR3 DNA reads TGCAGTGCTAGTCAAGACAGGGGGGACACTGAAGCTTTCTTT. This chain links TRBV20-1 with TRBJ1-1, with 9 bases that match TRBD1. J gave up 3 bases and V 3 bases, and 5 bases lay outside the gene matches. This CDR3 has 14 residues. Looked up from germline, CDR1 is DFQATT and CDR2 is SNEGSKA (reference sequence).

This clonotype has a handful of counts. A read error may be the cause here, since a much bigger clone is one base away. This chain connects TRBV5-1 to TRBJ1-4; 8 bases are shared with TRBD1. Germline lookup yields CDR1 SGHRS and CDR2 YFSETQ. CDR3 length: 14 residues. The CDR3: CASRRTGPEEKPFF. The CDR3 DNA sequence: TGCGCCAGCAGAAGGACAGGGCCAGAGGAAAAACCGTTTTTT. Looking up the rest from reference TRBV5-1 and TRBJ1-4 gives the full variable domain: KAGVTQTPRYLIKTRGQQVTLSCSPISGHRSVSWYQQTPGQGLQFLFEYFSETQRNKGNFPGRFSGRQFSNSRSEMNVSTLELGDSALYLCASRRTGPEEKPFFGSGTQLSVL.

On this clonotype: One end of the junction does not line up with germline, which may come from a read error. The rearrangement joins TRBV29-1 to TRBJ2-3; D may be TRBD1 or TRBD2 (6 bases each). In germline, CDR1 is SQVTM, CDR2 ANQGSEA. The CDR3 runs to 14 residues. CDR3 sequence reads: CSDSGTGASDRQYF. The CDR3 DNA reads as TGCAGCGATTCCGGGACGGGGGCGTCAGATAGGCAGTATTTT.

A remark on this clonotype: The missing conserved phenylalanine or tryptophan at the end of this CDR3 makes a read error likely. The chain joins TRBV6-1 to TRBJ2-1; 10 bases match TRBD2. Germline CDR1 is MNHNS and CDR2 is SASEGT. This CDR3 comprises 15 residues. The CDR3 nucleotides are TGTGCCAGCAGTGAATCTAGCGGGAGCTACAAGGAGCAGTTCATC. This gives the protein CASSESSGSYKEQFI.

This clonotype was counted only a few times. The CDR3 carries no conserved terminal phenylalanine or tryptophan, so it likely arises from a read error. This chain joins TRBV29-1 and TRBJ2-3, with D tentatively TRBD2 (6 bases). Germline CDR1 is SQVTM and CDR2 is ANQGSEA. The V gene lost 7 bases and the J gene lost 9 bases, with 14 bases spanning the gap. The CDR3 is 11 amino acids. The CDR3 is CSGTRGSTQYS. The DNA of the CDR3 is TGCAGCGGAACCCGGGGGTCCACGCAGTATTCT.

The rearrangement joins TRBV2 to TRBJ2-3; D is perhaps TRBD2 (6 bases). Per the germline V gene, CDR1 is SNHLY and CDR2 is FYNNEI. This CDR3 contains 14 residues. The CDR3 region has the DNA TGTGCTAGCGGTATACAGGTACCCACAGATACGCAGTATTTT. Amino acid sequence: CASGIQVPTDTQYF. Filled out from reference TRBV2 and TRBJ2-3, the complete variable domain reads EPEVTQTPSHQVTQMGQEVILRCVPISNHLYFYWYRQILGQKVEFLVSFYNNEISEKSEIFDDQFSVERPDGSNFTLKIRSTKLEDSAMYFCASGIQVPTDTQYFGPGTRLTVL.

The chain combines TRBV6-1 with TRBJ1-1; D ambiguous. Germline values: CDR1 MNHNS, CDR2 SASEGT. The CDR3 totals 12 residues. The CDR3 nucleotides are TGTCTCAGCAGTGGGTGGAACACTGAAGCTTTCTTT. It codes for CLSSGWNTEAFF.

This clonotype appeared once. One end of the junction fails to match germline, which may point to a read error. This sequence joins TRBV29-1 and TRBJ2-3, with D maybe TRBD1 (5 bases). The CDR3 consists of 16 residues. Germline CDR1 is SQVTM and CDR2 is ANQGSEA. DNA for the CDR3: TGCGGCGTCGCTGGAGTGGACGGACATAGCACAGTTACGCAGTATTTT. This sequence encodes CGVAGVDGHSTVTQYF.

The chain recombines TRBV5-1 with TRBJ1-2; D may be TRBD1 (6 bases). The CDR3 runs 14 residues. Trimming left V 7 bases short and J 8 bases short, with 21 bases between. CDR1 is SGHRS and CDR2 is YFSETQ in the germline V gene. CDR3 nucleotides: TGCGCCAGCGCTACTTCGGGACAAGGCTACGGCTACACCTTC. Its protein is CASATSGQGYGYTF.

On this clonotype itself: One junction end does not reproduce the germline sequence, and a read error may be involved. The chain couples TRBV11-2 to TRBJ2-1; possible D gene TRBD2, 5 bases. The CDR3 spans 14 residues. CDR1 and CDR2 (germline): SGHAT, FQNNGV. The CDR3 nucleotides are TGTACCAGCACCCCCGATGGCGACTACAACGAGCAGTTCTTC. Its protein product is CTSTPDGDYNEQFF.

On this clonotype: A read error may account for a junction end that differs from germline. The CDR3: CTSSQVRELLF. CDR3 bases: TGTACCAGCAGCCAAGTGCGGGAGCTGTTATTT. This chain uses TRBV14 with TRBJ2-2; 7 bases agree with TRBD2. The CDR3 sequence is 11 residues long. Per germline, CDR1 SGHDN and CDR2 FVKESK.

Details on this clonotype: At one boundary the junction diverges from the germline segment, which might be a read error. CDR3 region: CASSTREKLLF. The DNA for the CDR3 is TGTGCCAGTTCGACGAGAGAAAAACTGCTTTTT. The J gene is TRBJ1-4, the V gene TRBV6-6; no reliable D call. CDR3 length equals 11 residues. Per germline, CDR1 MNHNY and CDR2 SVGAGI (reference sequence).

Details on this clonotype: One end of the junction fails to match germline, which may point to a read error. The J gene is TRBJ2-7, the V gene TRBV11-2; 9 positions match TRBD1. The germline V gene has CDR1 SGHAT and CDR2 FQNNGV. This CDR3 comprises 15 residues. CDR3 region: CASSLRWTGDNEHYF. DNA of the CDR3: TGTGCCAGCAGCTTACGATGGACAGGGGATAACGAGCATTACTTT.

In regard to this clonotype: Since no conserved phenylalanine or tryptophan closes the CDR3, a read error is the likely cause. J is TRBJ2-1 and V is TRBV4-1; the match to TRBD1 covers 9 bases. Per germline, CDR1 MGHRA and CDR2 YSYEKL. This CDR3 is built from 16 residues. The CDR3 reads CTSNQLGTGSYNEQFS. The CDR3 DNA reads TGCACCAGCAACCAACTTGGGACAGGGTCCTACAATGAGCAGTTCTCC.

For this clonotype: Germline and junction disagree at one end, which may indicate a read error. The CDR3 sequence is CASSPRSSGSIETHYF. The CDR3 DNA reads as TGTGCCAGCAGTCCCCGGAGTAGCGGGAGTATAGAGACCCATTACTTC. This chain joins TRBV6-1 and TRBJ2-5; 9 bases align to TRBD2. Germline lookup yields CDR1 MNHNS and CDR2 SASEGT. This CDR3 comprises 16 residues.

This rearrangement joins TRBV6-2 or TRBV6-3 to TRBJ2-1; D uncertain. The CDR3 covers 15 residues. Germline CDR1 reads MNHEY; CDR2 reads SVGEGT. DNA for the CDR3: TGTGCATGCAGTACCCGAAGGGACTCCTACAATGAGCAGTTCTTC. This encodes CACSTRRDSYNEQFF.

In the case of this clonotype: A single base separates this from a much larger clone, so it may be a read error. This sequence joins TRBV7-9 and TRBJ1-1, with TRBD1 matching 9 bases. CDR3 size: 13 residues. Germline V gene data show CDR1 as SEHNR and CDR2 as FQNEAQ (reference sequence). The CDR3 loop is CAGSSGQGTEAFF. The CDR3 DNA follows: TGTGCCGGCAGCTCGGGACAGGGTACTGAAGCTTTCTTT.